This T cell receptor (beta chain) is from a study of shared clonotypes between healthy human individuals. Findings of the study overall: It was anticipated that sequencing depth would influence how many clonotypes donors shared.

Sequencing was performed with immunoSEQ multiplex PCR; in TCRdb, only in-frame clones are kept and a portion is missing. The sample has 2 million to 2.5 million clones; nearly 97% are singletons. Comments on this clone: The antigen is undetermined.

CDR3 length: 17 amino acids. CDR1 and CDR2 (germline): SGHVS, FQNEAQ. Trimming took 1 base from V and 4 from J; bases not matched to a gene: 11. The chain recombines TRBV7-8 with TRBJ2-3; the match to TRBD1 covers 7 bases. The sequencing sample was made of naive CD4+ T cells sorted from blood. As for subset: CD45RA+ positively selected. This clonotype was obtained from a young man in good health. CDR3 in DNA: TGTGCCAGCAGCTTAGAGGCCAGGGGGATAATGGCAGATACGCAGTATTTT. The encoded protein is CASSLEARGIMADTQYF.